The source of this TCR beta chain is a study of blood T cell repertoires in COVID-19. Background on the study: Specimens from acute and convalescent COVID-19 originated in the United States, Italy and Spain.

The V and J ends lost 4 bases and 6 bases, in that order; junction bases with no gene match: 9. CDR1 is MNHEY, CDR2 SVGEGT, per germline. The CDR3 is 15 residues long. In the authors' workflow: Reference gene primer amplification yielded estimated nucleated cell counts. Repertoires were generated with immunoSEQ multiplex PCR, while TCRdb's copy carries only in-frame clones and drops some. V and J calls and clone size follow that table, whereas D and trimming were derived from the DNA. The sample records around 190,000 clones, 89% being singletons. The specimen sequenced was peripheral blood. This clonotype originated in a man aged 18 to 30 who had recovered from COVID-19. The gene calls are TRBV6-2 or TRBV6-3 and TRBJ1-5, with 7 nucleotides matching TRBD1. Here the CDR3 DNA reads TGTGCCAGCAGTTTTCTTGAGGCAGGGGGTCAGCCCCAGCATTTT. Residues: CASSFLEAGGQPQHF.